This TCR beta chain was recorded in a study of blood T cells in healthy people across ages. Together with a sample-barcoded 5' primer, a J-beta primer mix was included in a second PCR lasting about 6 to 11 cycles. TCRdb recomputed calls from the 5' RACE reads with MiXCR, one row per CDR3 protein. The sample carries about 640,000 distinct CDR3 sequences, approximately 30% recorded once. A few counts support this clonotype. Its target is unknown. The CDR3 sequence is 14 residues long. Trimming left V 11 bases short and J 4 bases short, with 17 bases between. The germline gives CDR1 SEHNR, CDR2 FQNEAQ (reference sequence). Study-level results: With donor CMV status unknown, expanded clonotype changes were possibly confounded. Across the age range, TCR beta diversity per million T cells fell in a roughly linear way.

This sequence joins TRBV7-9 and TRBJ2-2; the D gene could be TRBD1 or TRBD2 (6 bases each). Sequencing was performed on blood. This receptor was identified in an elderly woman in good health. The CDR3 region has the DNA TGTGCCCTAAAGGGGGGCGCGTCCACCGGGGAGCTGTTTTTT. Translated, it gives CALKGGASTGELFF.